This TCR beta chain was observed in a study of blood T cell repertoires in COVID-19. Study at large: The cDNA or gDNA used as material had been derived from T cells, B-cell-depleted T cells, or PBMCs.

Seattle patients were enrolled while actively infected and followed longitudinally. In the study's own analysis: It was from reference gene primer amplification that nucleated cell counts were estimated. Method: immunoSEQ multiplex PCR; TCRdb's copy keeps in-frame clones and lacks some. V and J calls and clone size follow that table, whereas D and trimming were derived from the DNA. The sample contains over 95,000 clones, around 83% of which appear only once. This CDR3 has 11 residues. V was trimmed by 5 bases and J by 11 bases, leaving 12 bases between them. Germline-derived CDR1 and CDR2 are SGHAT and FQNNGV.

The rearrangement uses TRBV11-2 and TRBJ1-1; possibly TRBD1 for D (5 bases). The sample taken for sequencing was peripheral blood. The source is a woman aged 55-75 years with COVID-19, enrolled during active disease. The CDR3 loop is CASSPGLLAFF. The CDR3 region has the DNA TGTGCCAGCAGCCCGGGACTCTTGGCTTTCTTT.